The present T cell receptor beta chain was sequenced within a study of regulatory T cells in long-lasting Graves disease. The time point denotes: newly diagnosed GD, antithyroid drugs for less than 3 months. From RNA extracted from PBMCs, the TCR library was made. This CDR3 spans 13 amino acids. Between the trimmed V and J ends, which lost 7 bases and 6 bases, there was a span of 15 bases. Construction of the TCR beta libraries employed iRepertoire HTBI primers in conjunction with Arm-PCR of CDR3 regions. TCRdb reanalysed the multiplex PCR reads using MiXCR and keeps one entry per CDR3 protein. Counted here are roughly 360,000 distinct CDR3 sequences, 10% to 15% occurring once; the ten biggest clones make up around 18%. This clonotype was seen only a few times. The target antigen is unknown. Study-wide results and limits: Compared with new cases, persistent Graves' patients showed reduced TCR diversity. Persistent disease showed a preference for TRBV28, TRBJ1-2 and TRBJ2-5.

Separately, the same data were catalogued under a study of T cells in Graves' hyperthyroidism and ophthalmopathy. That work adds: TCR CDR3 regions were first amplified by RT-PCR with HTBI primers.

The source is a woman aged 18-30 years with Graves disease. The rearrangement joins TRBV12-3 or TRBV12-4 to TRBJ1-1; tentative D call: TRBD1 (5 bases). The starting material was peripheral blood mononuclear cells (PBMCs), obtained at new diagnosis, from a patient treated with antithyroid drugs. The CDR3 loop is CASNPGGAAEAFF. CDR3 DNA sequence: TGTGCCAGCAATCCGGGGGGAGCGGCTGAAGCTTTCTTT.